The 20 T cell receptor beta chains presented below share a single source sample, sequenced in a study of cytomegalovirus exposure and HLA in healthy donors. The PCR employed 60 Vbeta primers together with 13 Jbeta primers. Clones were sequenced by immunoSEQ multiplex PCR, and TCRdb holds only the in-frame ones, with some missing. The table has around 130,000 clones, approximately 76% seen once; the top ten hold approximately 1.8%. The sequencing input was PBMCs. The source is a man aged 40-49 years in good health and CMV-seronegative.

Of note for this clone: The junction and the germline gene differ at one end; a read error may be behind it. The rearrangement links TRBV5-1 to TRBJ1-6; D perhaps matches TRBD1 (6 bases). CDR3 length: 13 amino acids. Germline V gene sequence: CDR1 SGHRS, CDR2 YFSETQ. The CDR3 is CASSPDSDSLLHF. The DNA for the CDR3 is TGCGCCAGCAGCCCGGACAGTGATTCACTCCTCCACTTT.

The chain joins TRBV29-1 to TRBJ1-1; D not certain. V was shortened by 0 bases and J by 5 bases, with 7 bases between the two germline ends. CDR3 length: 12 amino acids. The germline V gene encodes CDR1 SQVTM and CDR2 ANQGSEA. The CDR3 here is CSVEDHGTEAFF. CDR3 DNA: TGCAGCGTTGAAGATCACGGTACTGAAGCTTTCTTT.

This clone was recorded only once. The chain couples TRBV15 to TRBJ2-1, with D tentatively TRBD2 (5 bases). V lost 0 bases and J 5 bases, leaving 14 bases between the germline ends. The length of the CDR3 is 16 residues. The germline CDR1 and CDR2 sequences are LNHNV and YYDKDF (reference sequence). The CDR3 loop is CATSRDPYSVNNEQFF. The CDR3 DNA reads TGTGCCACCAGCAGAGATCCGTATAGCGTAAACAATGAGCAGTTCTTC.

The genes are TRBV6-1 and TRBJ2-7; D perhaps matches TRBD2 (6 bases). The CDR3 covers 13 residues. Trimming removed 3 bases at V and 3 bases at J, with 9 bases between. Germline CDR1 MNHNS, CDR2 SASEGT. The CDR3 here is CASSDQGGYEQYF. The CDR3 bases are TGTGCCAGCAGTGATCAGGGAGGCTACGAGCAGTACTTC.

The V and J genes are TRBV7-9 and TRBJ2-5, with no clear D. V lost 2 bases and J lost 4, with 5 bases in between. Germline CDR1 is SEHNR and CDR2 is FQNEAQ (reference sequence). CDR3 length: 12 residues. The CDR3, as DNA: TGTGCCAGCAGCTTACCCGGAGAGACCCAGTACTTC. Its protein is CASSLPGETQYF.

In its sample, this clone was seen a few times. This rearrangement joins TRBV5-4 to TRBJ2-5, with TRBD2 matching 9 bases. The V gene end was trimmed by 4 bases and the J gene end by 3 bases; junction bases not matched to a gene: 4. The germline CDR1 and CDR2 sequences are SGHNT and YYREEE (reference sequence). The CDR3 extends over 14 amino acids. For the CDR3, the DNA is TGTGCCAGCAGCCGAGCGGGGGGAGAAGAGACCCAGTACTTC. Translated: CASSRAGGEETQYF.

CDR3: CASSIQGSDTQYF. The CDR3, as DNA: TGTGCCAGCAGTATACAGGGTTCAGATACGCAGTATTTT. The V call is TRBV28, the J call TRBJ2-3, with TRBD1 as a possible D gene (6 bases). Per the germline V gene, CDR1 is MDHEN and CDR2 is SYDVKM. The CDR3 has 13 amino acids. The germline V and J ends were trimmed by 5 bases and 4 bases, with 10 bases remaining between them.

J is TRBJ2-5 and V is TRBV11-2, with 9 bases identical to TRBD1. The CDR3 spans 15 residues. With V trimmed by 5 bases and J by 5 bases, 9 bases remained unmatched. CDR1 and CDR2 from the germline V gene are SGHAT and FQNNGV. The CDR3 is CASSRGTGTSETQYF. CDR3 coding DNA: TGTGCCAGCAGCCGCGGGACAGGGACCTCGGAGACCCAGTACTTC.

CDR3 DNA sequence: TGCGCCAGCAGCCCCCGCGGGGCCCCGAACACCGGGGAGCTGTTTTTT. This gives the protein CASSPRGAPNTGELFF. The chain couples TRBV5-1 to TRBJ2-2, with D possibly TRBD2 on 6 matching bases. The CDR3 extends over 16 amino acids. The V end was cut by 4 bases, the J end by 0 bases, with 13 bases between. The germline CDR1 and CDR2 sequences are SGHRS and YFSETQ.

This clone occurred a few times. V is TRBV6-1 and J is TRBJ1-3; TRBD1 might be the D (6 bases). This CDR3 comprises 15 residues. The V end was cut by 6 bases, the J end by 1 base, with 13 bases between. CDR1 is MNHNS, CDR2 SASEGT, per germline. The CDR3 protein is CASSNEQGSGNTIYF. Written as DNA, the CDR3 is TGTGCCAGCAGCAACGAACAGGGTTCTGGAAACACCATATATTTT.

The V gene is TRBV7-8, the J gene TRBJ1-2, with D hard to call. CDR3 length: 13 amino acids. Trimming took off 4 bases at V and 3 bases at J, with 9 bases between the two ends. Looked up from germline, CDR1 is SGHVS and CDR2 is FQNEAQ. The CDR3 region has the DNA TGTGCCAGCAGCTCCTCCGAGTACTATGGCTACACCTTC. This translates into CASSSSEYYGYTF.

This clone was seen only once. V usage is TRBV2 and J usage is TRBJ2-7; no firm D call. V was shortened by 8 bases and J by 1 base, with 12 bases between the two germline ends. CDR1 and CDR2 (germline): SNHLY, FYNNEI. This CDR3 comprises 13 residues. The CDR3 loop is CASQYSGSYEQYF. CDR3 sequence (DNA): TGTGCCAGCCAATACAGTGGTTCCTACGAGCAGTACTTC.

V is TRBV4-1 and J is TRBJ2-7; TRBD1 agrees at 7 bases. This CDR3 has 16 amino acids. The V and J ends lost 4 bases and 0 bases, in that order; junction bases with no gene match: 9. From germline, CDR1 is MGHRA and CDR2 YSYEKL. CDR3 nucleotide sequence: TGCGCCAGCAGCCTTAGTACAGGGGTCCGCTCCTACGAGCAGTACTTC. It specifies CASSLSTGVRSYEQYF.

This clone occurred a few times. The rearrangement links TRBV4-1 to TRBJ1-6, with a weak D call TRBD1 (6 bases). Trimming took off 0 bases at V and 4 bases at J, with 13 bases between the two ends. The germline CDR1 and CDR2 sequences are MGHRA and YSYEKL. This CDR3 contains 17 residues. This CDR3 reads CASSQDTGLAYNSPLHF. Written as DNA, the CDR3 is TGCGCCAGCAGCCAAGATACAGGGTTGGCGTATAATTCACCCCTCCACTTT.

This chain joins TRBV28 and TRBJ1-2; D gene unclear. The CDR3 extends over 11 amino acids. Germline CDR1 and CDR2: MDHEN and SYDVKM. Trimming removed 8 bases at V and 3 bases at J, with 7 bases between. The CDR3 region has the DNA TGTGCCAGCGGCCCTTACTATGGCTACACCTTC. Protein: CASGPYYGYTF.

The J gene is TRBJ2-7, the V gene TRBV19, with TRBD1 matching over 11 bases. CDR1 is LNHDA, CDR2 SQIVND, per germline (reference sequence). The CDR3 is made up of 15 amino acids. The ends lost 1 base at V and 4 bases at J; junction bases unmatched: 3. The CDR3 is CASSIVGTGGYEQYF. DNA of the CDR3: TGTGCCAGTAGTATAGTTGGGACAGGGGGATACGAGCAGTACTTC.

The chain employs TRBV28 and TRBJ2-1; D may be TRBD1 (6 bases). The germline V and J ends were trimmed by 4 bases and 6 bases, with 16 bases remaining between them. In germline, CDR1 is MDHEN, CDR2 SYDVKM. This CDR3 spans 15 amino acids. DNA of the CDR3: TGTGCCAGCAGTTCCCCAGGGGTGTCAGTCAATGAGCAGTTCTTC. This codes for CASSSPGVSVNEQFF.

The V and J genes are TRBV27 and TRBJ2-7, with D hard to call. Germline CDR1 and CDR2: MNHEY and SMNVEV (reference sequence). The length of the CDR3 is 14 residues. V was clipped by 5 bases and J by 0 bases, with 11 bases between them. As DNA, the CDR3 is TGTGCCAGCAGTCCTTCCCCGAGCTCCTACGAGCAGTACTTC. This encodes CASSPSPSSYEQYF.

The V gene is TRBV5-6, the J gene TRBJ1-1, with a possible D match to TRBD1 (6 bases). The CDR3 consists of 17 residues. The V end was cut by 0 bases, the J end by 4 bases, with 19 bases between. The germline CDR1 and CDR2 sequences are SGHDT and YYEEEE. The DNA of the CDR3 is TGTGCCAGCAGCTTGGGACCCCGCCTTGACAGGAGCACTGAAGCTTTCTTT. Translating gives CASSLGPRLDRSTEAFF.

The rearrangement uses TRBV28 and TRBJ2-2; 10 bases are shared with TRBD1. Germline CDR1 and CDR2: MDHEN and SYDVKM. The CDR3 is made up of 15 amino acids. After removal of 6 bases from V and 7 bases from J, the junction contained 8 bases not matched to a gene. The CDR3 region is CASSPGTGVGGELFF. CDR3 nucleotides: TGTGCCAGCAGCCCCGGGACAGGGGTTGGCGGGGAGCTGTTTTTT.